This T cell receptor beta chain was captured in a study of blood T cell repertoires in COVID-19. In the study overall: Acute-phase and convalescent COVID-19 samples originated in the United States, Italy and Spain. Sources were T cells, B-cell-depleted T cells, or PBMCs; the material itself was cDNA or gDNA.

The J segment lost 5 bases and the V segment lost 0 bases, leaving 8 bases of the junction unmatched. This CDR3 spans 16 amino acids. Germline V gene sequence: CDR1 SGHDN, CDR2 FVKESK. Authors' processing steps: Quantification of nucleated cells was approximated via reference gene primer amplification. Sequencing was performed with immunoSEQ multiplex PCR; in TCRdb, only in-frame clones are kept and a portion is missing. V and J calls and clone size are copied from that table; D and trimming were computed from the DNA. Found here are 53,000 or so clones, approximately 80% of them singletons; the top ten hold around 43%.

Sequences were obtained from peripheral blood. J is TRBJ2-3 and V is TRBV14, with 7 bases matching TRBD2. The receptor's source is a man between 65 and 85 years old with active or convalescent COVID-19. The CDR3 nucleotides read TGTGCCAGCAGCCAAGAAATGGGACCGGGGGGAGATACGCAGTATTTT. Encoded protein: CASSQEMGPGGDTQYF.